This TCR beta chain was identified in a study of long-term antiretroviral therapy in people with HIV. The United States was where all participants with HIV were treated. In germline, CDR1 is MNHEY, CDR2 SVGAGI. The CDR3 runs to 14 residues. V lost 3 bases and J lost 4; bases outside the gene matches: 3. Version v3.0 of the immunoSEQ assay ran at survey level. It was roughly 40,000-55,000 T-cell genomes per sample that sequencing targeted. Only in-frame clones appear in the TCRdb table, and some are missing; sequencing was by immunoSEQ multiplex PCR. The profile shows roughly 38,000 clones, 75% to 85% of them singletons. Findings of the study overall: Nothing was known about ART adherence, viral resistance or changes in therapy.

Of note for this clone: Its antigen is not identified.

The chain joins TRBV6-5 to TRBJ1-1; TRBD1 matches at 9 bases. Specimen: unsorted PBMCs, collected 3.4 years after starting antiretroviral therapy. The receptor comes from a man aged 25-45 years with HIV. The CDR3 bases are TGTGCCAGCAGTTATAGGACAGGGGTCACTGAAGCTTTCTTT. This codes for CASSYRTGVTEAFF.